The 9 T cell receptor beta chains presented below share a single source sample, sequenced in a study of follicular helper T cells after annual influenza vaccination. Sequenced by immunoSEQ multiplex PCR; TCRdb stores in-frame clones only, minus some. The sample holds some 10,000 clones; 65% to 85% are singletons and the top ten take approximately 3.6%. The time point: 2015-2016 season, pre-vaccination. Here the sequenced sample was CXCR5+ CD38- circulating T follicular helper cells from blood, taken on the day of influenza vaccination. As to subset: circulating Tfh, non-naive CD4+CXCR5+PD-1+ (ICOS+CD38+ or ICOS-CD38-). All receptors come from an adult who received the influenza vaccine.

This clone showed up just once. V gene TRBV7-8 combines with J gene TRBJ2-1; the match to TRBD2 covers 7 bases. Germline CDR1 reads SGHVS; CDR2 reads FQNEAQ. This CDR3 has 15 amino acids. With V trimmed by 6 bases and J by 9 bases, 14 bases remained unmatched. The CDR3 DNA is TGTGCCAGCAGAAAAGCGGGGACTAAGGGCGGTGAGCAGTTCTTC. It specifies CASRKAGTKGGEQFF.

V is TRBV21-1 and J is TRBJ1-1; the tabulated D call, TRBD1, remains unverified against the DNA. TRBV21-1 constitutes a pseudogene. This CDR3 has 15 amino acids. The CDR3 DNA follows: TGTGCCAGCAGCATCGGGATCGGGACAGGGGGGAAGGCTTTCTTT. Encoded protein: CASSIGIGTGGKAFF.

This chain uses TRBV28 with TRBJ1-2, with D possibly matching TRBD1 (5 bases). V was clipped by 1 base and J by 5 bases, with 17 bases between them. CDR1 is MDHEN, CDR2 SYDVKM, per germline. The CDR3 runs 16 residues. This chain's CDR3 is CASSLFEQASRYGYTF. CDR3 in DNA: TGTGCCAGCAGTTTATTCGAACAGGCCTCACGATATGGCTACACCTTC.

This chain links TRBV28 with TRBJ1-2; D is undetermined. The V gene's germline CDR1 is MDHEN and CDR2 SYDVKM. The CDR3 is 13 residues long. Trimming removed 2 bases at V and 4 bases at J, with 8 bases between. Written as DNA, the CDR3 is TGTGCCAGCAGTTTAGGGCAGTTCTATGGCTACACCTTC. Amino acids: CASSLGQFYGYTF.

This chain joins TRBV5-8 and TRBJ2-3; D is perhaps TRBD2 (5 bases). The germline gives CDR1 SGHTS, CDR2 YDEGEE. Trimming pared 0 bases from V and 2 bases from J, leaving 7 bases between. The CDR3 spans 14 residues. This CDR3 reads CASSLAEVTDTQYF. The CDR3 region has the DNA TGTGCCAGCAGCTTGGCGGAGGTCACAGATACGCAGTATTTT.

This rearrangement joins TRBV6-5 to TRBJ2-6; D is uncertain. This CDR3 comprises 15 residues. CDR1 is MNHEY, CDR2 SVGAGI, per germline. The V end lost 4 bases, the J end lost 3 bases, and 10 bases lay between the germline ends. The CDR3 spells CASSSARNGANVLTF. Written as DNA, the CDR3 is TGTGCCAGCAGTTCCGCCAGGAATGGGGCCAACGTCCTGACTTTC.

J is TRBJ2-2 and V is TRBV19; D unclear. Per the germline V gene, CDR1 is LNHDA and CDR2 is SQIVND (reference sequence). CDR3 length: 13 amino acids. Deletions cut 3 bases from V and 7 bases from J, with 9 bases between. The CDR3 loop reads CASSIGLVGELFF. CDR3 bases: TGTGCCAGTAGTATTGGGTTGGTCGGGGAGCTGTTTTTT.

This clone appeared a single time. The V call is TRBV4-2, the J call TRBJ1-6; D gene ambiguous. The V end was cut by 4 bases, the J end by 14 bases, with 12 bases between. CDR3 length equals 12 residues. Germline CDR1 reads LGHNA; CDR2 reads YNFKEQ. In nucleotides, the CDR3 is TGTGCCAGCAGCCGCGAATCGGGAACCCTCCACTTT. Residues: CASSRESGTLHF.

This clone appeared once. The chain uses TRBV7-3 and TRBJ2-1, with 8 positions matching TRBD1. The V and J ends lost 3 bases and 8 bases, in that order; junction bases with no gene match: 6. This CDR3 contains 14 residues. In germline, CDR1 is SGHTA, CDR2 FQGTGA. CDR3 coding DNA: TGTGCCAGCAGCTTGACAGGGGCGCGCGATGAGCAGTTCTTC. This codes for CASSLTGARDEQFF. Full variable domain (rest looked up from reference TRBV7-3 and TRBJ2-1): GAGVSQTPSNKVTEKGKYVELRCDPISGHTALYWYRQSLGQGPEFLIYFQGTGAADDSGLPNDRFFAVRPEGSVSTLKIQRTERGDSAVYLCASSLTGARDEQFFGPGTRLTVL.